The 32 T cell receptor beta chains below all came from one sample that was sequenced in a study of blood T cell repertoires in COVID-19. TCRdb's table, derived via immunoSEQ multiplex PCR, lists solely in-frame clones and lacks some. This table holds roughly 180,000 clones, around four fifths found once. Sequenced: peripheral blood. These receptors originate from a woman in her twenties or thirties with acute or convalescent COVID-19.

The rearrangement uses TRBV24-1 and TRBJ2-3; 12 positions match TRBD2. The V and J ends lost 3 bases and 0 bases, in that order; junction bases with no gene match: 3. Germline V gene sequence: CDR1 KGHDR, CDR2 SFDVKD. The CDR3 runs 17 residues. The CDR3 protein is CATSDPGTSGSTDTQYF. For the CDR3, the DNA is TGTGCCACCAGTGATCCTGGGACTAGCGGGAGCACAGATACGCAGTATTTT.

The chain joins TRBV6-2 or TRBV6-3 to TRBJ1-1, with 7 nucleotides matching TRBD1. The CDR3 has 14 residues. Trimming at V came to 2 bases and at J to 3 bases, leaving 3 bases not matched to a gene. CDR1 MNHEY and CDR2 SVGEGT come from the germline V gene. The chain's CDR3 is CASSYEGADTEAFF. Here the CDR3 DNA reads TGTGCCAGCAGTTACGAGGGGGCAGACACTGAAGCTTTCTTT.

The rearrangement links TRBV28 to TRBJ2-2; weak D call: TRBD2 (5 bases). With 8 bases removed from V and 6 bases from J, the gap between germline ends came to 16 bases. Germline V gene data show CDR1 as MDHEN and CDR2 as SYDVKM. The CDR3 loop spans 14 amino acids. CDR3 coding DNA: TGTGCCAGCGCACCGGGATCCAAGGCCGGGGAGCTGTTTTTT. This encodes CASAPGSKAGELFF. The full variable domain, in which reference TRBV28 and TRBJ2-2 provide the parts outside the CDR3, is DVKVTQSSRYLVKRTGEKVFLECVQDMDHENMFWYRQDPGLGLRLIYFSYDVKMKEKGDIPEGYSVSREKKERFSLILESASTNQTSMYLCASAPGSKAGELFFGEGSRLTVL.

CDR3 region: CASSSRWGGTSETQYF. Here the CDR3 DNA reads TGTGCCAGCAGCTCCCGTTGGGGCGGCACCAGCGAGACCCAGTACTTC. This chain links TRBV7-2 with TRBJ2-5; a weak D match, TRBD1 (5 bases). V lost 4 bases and J 5 bases, leaving 20 bases between the germline ends. CDR3 size: 16 residues. Germline CDR1 SGHTA, CDR2 FQGNSA.

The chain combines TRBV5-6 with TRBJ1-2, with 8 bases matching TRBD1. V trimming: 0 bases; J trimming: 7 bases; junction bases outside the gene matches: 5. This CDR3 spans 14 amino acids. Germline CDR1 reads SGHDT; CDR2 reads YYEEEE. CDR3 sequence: CASSLVDRESGYTF. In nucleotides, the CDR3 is TGTGCCAGCAGCTTGGTGGACAGGGAGAGTGGCTACACCTTC.

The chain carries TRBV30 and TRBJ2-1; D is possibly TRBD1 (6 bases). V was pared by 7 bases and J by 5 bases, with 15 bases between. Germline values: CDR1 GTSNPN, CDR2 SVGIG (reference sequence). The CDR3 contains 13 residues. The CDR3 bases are TGTGCCTTCTCGTTGGACAGTCACAATGAGCAGTTCTTC. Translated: CAFSLDSHNEQFF.

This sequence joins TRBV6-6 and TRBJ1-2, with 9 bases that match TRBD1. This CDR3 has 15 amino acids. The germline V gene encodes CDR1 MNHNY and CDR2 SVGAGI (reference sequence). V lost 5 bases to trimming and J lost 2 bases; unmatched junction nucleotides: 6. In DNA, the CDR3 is TGTGCCAGCAGTCACACCGGGACAGGGAACTATGGCTACACCTTC. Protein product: CASSHTGTGNYGYTF.

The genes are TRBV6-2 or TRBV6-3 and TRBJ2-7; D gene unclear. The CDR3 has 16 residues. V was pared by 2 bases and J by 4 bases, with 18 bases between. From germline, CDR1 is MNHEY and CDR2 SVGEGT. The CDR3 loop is CASSYPVRNLVYEQYF. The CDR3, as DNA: TGTGCCAGCAGTTACCCAGTCAGAAACCTCGTGTACGAGCAGTACTTC.

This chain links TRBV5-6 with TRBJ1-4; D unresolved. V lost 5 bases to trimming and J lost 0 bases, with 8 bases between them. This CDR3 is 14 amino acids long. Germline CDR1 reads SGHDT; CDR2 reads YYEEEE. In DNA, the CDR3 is TGTGCCAGCAGTTATATTGCAACTAATGAAAAACTGTTTTTT. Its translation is CASSYIATNEKLFF.

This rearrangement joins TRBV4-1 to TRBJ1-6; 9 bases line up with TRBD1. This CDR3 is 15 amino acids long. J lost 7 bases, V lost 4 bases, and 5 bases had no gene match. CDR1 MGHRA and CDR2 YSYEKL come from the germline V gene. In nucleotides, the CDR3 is TGCGCCAGCAGCCTCTGGACAGGGGAAAATTCACCCCTCCACTTT. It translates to CASSLWTGENSPLHF.

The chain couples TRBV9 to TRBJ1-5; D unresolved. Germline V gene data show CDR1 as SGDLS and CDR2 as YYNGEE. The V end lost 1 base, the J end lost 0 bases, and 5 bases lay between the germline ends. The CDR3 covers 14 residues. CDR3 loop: CASSVSDSNQPQHF. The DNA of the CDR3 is TGTGCCAGCAGCGTATCAGATAGCAATCAGCCCCAGCATTTT.

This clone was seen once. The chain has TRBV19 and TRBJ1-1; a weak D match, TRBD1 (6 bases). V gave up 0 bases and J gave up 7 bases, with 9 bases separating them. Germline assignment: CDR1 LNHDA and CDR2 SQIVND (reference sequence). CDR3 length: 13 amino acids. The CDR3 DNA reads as TGTGCCAGTAGTATAGACTACAGGGATGAAGCTTTCTTT. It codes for CASSIDYRDEAFF.

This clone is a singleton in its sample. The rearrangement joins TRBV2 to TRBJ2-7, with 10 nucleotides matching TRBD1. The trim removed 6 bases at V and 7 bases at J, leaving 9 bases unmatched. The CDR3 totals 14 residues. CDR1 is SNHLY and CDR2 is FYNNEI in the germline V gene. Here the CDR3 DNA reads TGTGCCAGCAGCCCGGGACAGGGGCGTAAGGAGCAGTACTTC. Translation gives CASSPGQGRKEQYF.

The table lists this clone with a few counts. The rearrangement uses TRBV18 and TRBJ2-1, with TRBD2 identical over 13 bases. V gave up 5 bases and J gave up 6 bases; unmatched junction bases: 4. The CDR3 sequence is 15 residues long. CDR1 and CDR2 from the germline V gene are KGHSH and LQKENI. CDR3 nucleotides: TGTGCCAGCTCAGAAGGACTAGCGGGAGTCAATGAGCAGTTCTTC. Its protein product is CASSEGLAGVNEQFF.

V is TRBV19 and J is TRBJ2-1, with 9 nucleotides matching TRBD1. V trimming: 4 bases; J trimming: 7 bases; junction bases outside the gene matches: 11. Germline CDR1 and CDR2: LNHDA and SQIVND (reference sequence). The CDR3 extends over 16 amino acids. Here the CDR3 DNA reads TGTGCCAGTAGTAAAACTCGGACAGGGGCCAATAATGAGCAGTTCTTC. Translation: CASSKTRTGANNEQFF.

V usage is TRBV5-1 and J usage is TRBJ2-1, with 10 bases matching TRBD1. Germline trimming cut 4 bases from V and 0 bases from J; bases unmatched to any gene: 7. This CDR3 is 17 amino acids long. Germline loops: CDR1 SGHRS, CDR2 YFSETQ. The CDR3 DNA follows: TGCGCCAGCAGCGGGGGACAGGGGAGGATCTCCTACAATGAGCAGTTCTTC. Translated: CASSGGQGRISYNEQFF. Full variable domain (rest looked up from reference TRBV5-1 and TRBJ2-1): KAGVTQTPRYLIKTRGQQVTLSCSPISGHRSVSWYQQTPGQGLQFLFEYFSETQRNKGNFPGRFSGRQFSNSRSEMNVSTLELGDSALYLCASSGGQGRISYNEQFFGPGTRLTVL.

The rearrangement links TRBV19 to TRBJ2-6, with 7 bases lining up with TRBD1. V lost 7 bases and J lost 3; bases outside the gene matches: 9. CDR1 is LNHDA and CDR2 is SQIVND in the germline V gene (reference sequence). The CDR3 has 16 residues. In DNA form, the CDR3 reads TGTGCCAGTACCATACAACAGGGGCTTGGGGCCAACGTCCTGACTTTC. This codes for CASTIQQGLGANVLTF.

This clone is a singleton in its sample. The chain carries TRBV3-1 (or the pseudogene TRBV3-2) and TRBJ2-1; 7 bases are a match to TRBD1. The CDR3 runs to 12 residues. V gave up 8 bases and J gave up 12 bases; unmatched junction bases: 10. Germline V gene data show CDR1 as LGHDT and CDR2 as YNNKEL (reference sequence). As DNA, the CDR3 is TGTGCCAGCGGACGACTACGGACAGGGCAGTTCTTC. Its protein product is CASGRLRTGQFF.

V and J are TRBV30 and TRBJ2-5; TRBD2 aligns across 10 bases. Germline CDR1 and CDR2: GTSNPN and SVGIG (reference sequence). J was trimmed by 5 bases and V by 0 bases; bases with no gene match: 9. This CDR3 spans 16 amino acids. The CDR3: CAWSVLAGALWETQYF. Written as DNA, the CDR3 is TGTGCCTGGAGTGTCCTAGCGGGAGCTCTTTGGGAGACCCAGTACTTC.

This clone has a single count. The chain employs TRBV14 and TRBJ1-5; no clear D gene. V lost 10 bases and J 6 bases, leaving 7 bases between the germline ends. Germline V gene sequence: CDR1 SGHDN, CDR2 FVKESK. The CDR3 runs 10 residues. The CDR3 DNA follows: TGTGCCAAAGCCGGTCAGCCCCAGCATTTT. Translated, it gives CAKAGQPQHF.

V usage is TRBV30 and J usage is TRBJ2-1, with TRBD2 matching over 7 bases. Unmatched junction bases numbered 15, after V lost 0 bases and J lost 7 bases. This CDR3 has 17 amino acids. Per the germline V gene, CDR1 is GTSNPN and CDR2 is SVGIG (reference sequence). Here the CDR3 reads CAWSVPGWRESENEQFF. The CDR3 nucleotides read TGTGCCTGGAGTGTACCAGGCTGGCGGGAGAGTGAGAATGAGCAGTTCTTC.

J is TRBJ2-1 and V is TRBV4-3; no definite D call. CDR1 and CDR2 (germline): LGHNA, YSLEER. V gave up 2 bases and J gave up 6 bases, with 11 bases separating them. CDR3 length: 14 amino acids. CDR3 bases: TGCGCCAGCAGCCAAAACTACCGTAGCAATGAGCAGTTCTTC. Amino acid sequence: CASSQNYRSNEQFF.

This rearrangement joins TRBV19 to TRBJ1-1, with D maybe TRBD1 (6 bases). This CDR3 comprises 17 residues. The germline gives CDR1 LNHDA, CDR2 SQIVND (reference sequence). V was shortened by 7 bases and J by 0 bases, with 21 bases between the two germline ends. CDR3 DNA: TGTGCCAGTACCAAATTCCGGGACACCTTAATGAACACTGAAGCTTTCTTT. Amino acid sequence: CASTKFRDTLMNTEAFF.

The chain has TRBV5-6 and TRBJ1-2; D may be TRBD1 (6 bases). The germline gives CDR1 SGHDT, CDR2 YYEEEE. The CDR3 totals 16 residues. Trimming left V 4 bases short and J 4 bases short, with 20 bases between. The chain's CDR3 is CASSPPAWGPSYGYTF. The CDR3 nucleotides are TGTGCCAGCAGCCCCCCGGCCTGGGGGCCTAGCTATGGCTACACCTTC.

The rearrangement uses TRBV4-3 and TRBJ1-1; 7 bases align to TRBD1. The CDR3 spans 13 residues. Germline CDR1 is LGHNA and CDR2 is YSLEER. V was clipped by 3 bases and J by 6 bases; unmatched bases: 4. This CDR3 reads CASSQTGQAEAFF. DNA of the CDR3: TGCGCCAGCAGCCAGACAGGGCAGGCTGAAGCTTTCTTT.

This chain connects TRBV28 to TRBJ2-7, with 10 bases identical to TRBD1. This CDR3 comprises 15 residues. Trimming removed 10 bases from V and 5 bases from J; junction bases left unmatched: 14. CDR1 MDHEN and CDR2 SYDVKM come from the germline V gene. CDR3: CATRYRQGALDEQYF. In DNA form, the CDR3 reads TGTGCCACCAGATATAGACAGGGGGCCTTGGACGAGCAGTACTTC.

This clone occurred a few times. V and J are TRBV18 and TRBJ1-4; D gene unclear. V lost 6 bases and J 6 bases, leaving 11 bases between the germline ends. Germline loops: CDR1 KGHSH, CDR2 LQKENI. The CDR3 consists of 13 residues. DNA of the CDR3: TGTGCCAGCTCCCGGGAGGAGGATGAAAAACTGTTTTTT. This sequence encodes CASSREEDEKLFF. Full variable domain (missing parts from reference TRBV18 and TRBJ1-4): NAGVMQNPRHLVRRRGQEARLRCSPMKGHSHVYWYRQLPEEGLKFMVYLQKENIIDESGMPKERFSAEFPKEGPSILRIQQVVRGDSAAYFCASSREEDEKLFFGSGTQLSVL.

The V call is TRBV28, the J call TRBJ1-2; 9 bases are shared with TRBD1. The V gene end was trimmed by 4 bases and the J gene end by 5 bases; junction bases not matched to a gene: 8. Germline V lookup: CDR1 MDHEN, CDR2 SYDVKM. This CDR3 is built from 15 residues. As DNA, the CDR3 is TGTGCCAGCAGTTCGCCCGGGACAGGGATTTATGGCTACACCTTC. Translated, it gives CASSSPGTGIYGYTF.

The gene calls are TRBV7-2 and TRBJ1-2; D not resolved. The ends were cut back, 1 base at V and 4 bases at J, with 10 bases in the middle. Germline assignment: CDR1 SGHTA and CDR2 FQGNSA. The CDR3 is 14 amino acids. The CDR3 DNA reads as TGTGCCAGCAGCTTAGGCGAAACTGTCTATGGCTACACCTTC. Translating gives CASSLGETVYGYTF.

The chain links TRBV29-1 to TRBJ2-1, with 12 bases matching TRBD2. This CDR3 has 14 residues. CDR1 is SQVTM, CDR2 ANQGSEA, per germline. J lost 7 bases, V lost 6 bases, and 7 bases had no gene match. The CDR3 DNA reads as TGCAGCGTGGGAGGACTAGCGGGGCAGAATGAGCAGTTCTTC. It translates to CSVGGLAGQNEQFF.

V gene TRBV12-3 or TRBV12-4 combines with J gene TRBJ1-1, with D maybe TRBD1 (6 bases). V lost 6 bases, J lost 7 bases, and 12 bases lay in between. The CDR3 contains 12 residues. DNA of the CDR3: TGTGCCAGCAGAAACAGGGTTATTGAAGCTTTCTTT. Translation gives CASRNRVIEAFF.

For the CDR3, the DNA is TGCGCCAGCAGCTTGATCGCGAGTGGACTAGCGGGGGGCCTCGAGCAGTTCTTC. As protein: CASSLIASGLAGGLEQFF. The V and J genes are TRBV5-1 and TRBJ2-1; 14 nucleotides match TRBD2. V was clipped by 1 base and J by 10 bases; unmatched bases: 13. Germline V CDR1 and CDR2: SGHRS, YFSETQ. This CDR3 has 18 amino acids.